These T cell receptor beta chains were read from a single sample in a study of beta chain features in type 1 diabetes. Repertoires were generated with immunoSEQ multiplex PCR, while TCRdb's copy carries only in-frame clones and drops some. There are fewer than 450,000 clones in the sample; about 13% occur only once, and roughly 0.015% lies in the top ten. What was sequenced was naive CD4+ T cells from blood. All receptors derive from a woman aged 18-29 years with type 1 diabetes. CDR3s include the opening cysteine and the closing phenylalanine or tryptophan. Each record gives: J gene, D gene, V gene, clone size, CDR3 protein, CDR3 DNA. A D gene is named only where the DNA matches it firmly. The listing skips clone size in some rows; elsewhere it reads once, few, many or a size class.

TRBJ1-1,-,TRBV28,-,CASTPGDSYTEAFF,TGTGCCAGCACCCCAGGGGATTCCTACACTGAAGCTTTCTTT
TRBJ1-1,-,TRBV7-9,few,CASSSTVGGSNTEAFF,TGTGCCAGCAGCTCTACAGTGGGAGGATCGAACACTGAAGCTTTCTTT
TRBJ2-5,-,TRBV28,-,CASSLIARAETQYF,TGTGCCAGCAGTTTAATAGCGCGGGCGGAGACCCAGTACTTC
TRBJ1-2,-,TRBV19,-,CASMFRGGYGYTF,TGTGCCAGTATGTTTCGGGGGGGCTATGGCTACACCTTC
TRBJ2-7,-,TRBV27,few,CATRRDSSYEQYF,TGTGCCACAAGACGGGACTCCTCCTACGAGCAGTACTTC
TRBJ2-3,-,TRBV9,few,CASSAGDTQYF,TGTGCCAGCAGCGCCGGAGATACGCAGTATTTT
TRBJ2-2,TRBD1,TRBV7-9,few,CASSSWTGGAKIGELFF,TGTGCCAGCAGCTCCTGGACAGGGGGCGCTAAAATCGGGGAGCTGTTTTTT
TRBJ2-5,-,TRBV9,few,CASSVAAGKETQYF,TGTGCCAGCAGCGTAGCTGCGGGAAAAGAGACCCAGTACTTC
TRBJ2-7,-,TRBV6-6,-,CASSYSTRLNSYEQYF,TGTGCCAGCAGTTACTCGACCAGGCTGAACTCCTACGAGCAGTACTTC
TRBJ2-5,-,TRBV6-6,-,CASSPPTQETQYF,TGTGCCAGCAGCCCCCCTACTCAAGAGACCCAGTACTTC
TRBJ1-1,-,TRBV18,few,CASSPNRDEAFF,TGTGCCAGCTCACCTAACAGGGATGAAGCTTTCTTT
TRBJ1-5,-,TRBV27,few,CASTPYPGFEQPQHF,TGTGCCAGCACCCCCTACCCCGGGTTCGAACAGCCCCAGCATTTT
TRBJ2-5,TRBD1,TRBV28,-,CASRTYRDSGPKETQYF,TGTGCCAGCAGGACGTACCGGGACAGCGGACCCAAAGAGACCCAGTACTTC
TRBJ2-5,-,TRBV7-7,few,CASSYSESKETQYF,TGTGCCAGCAGCTACTCGGAGAGTAAGGAGACCCAGTACTTC
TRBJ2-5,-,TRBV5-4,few,CASSLAGVGPETQYF,TGTGCCAGCAGTTTAGCCGGGGTAGGCCCTGAGACCCAGTACTTC
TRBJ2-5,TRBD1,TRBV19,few,CASSSGQGAETQYF,TGTGCCAGTAGTTCCGGACAGGGGGCAGAGACCCAGTACTTC
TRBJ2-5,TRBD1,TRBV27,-,CASSSGQGWETQYF,TGTGCCAGCAGTTCCGGACAGGGATGGGAGACCCAGTACTTC
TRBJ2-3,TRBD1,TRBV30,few,CAWSRQGVGDTQYF,TGTGCCTGGAGTCGGCAGGGGGTAGGGGATACGCAGTATTTT
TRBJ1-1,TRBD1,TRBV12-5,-,CASGSGQGRNTEAFF,TGTGCTAGTGGCTCGGGACAGGGGAGGAACACTGAAGCTTTCTTT
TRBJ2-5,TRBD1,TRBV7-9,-,CASNPRQGGRETQYF,TGTGCCAGCAACCCAAGACAGGGTGGGCGAGAGACCCAGTACTTC
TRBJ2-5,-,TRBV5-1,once,CASSLGTGDITQYF,TGCGCCAGCAGCCTTGGCACCGGGGACATTACCCAGTACTTC